This T cell receptor beta chain was captured in a study of blood T cell repertoires in COVID-19. Authors' data handling: Estimation of nucleated cell counts was performed using reference gene primer amplification. Profiled with immunoSEQ multiplex PCR; TCRdb holds only in-frame clones, not every one. The DNA was the basis for D and trimming; V, J and clone size are from that table. The sample lists fewer than 200,000 clones; 88% were seen once. Residents of approximately 25 US areas, aged about 18 to 89 years, made up the participants. Cohorts were determined from participant-reported clinical history. What the recovered Cohort 3 donors had was two negative PCRs, clearance, or symptom resolution. The CDR3 contains 12 residues.

The chain employs TRBV21-1 and TRBJ1-5; the table's D call, TRBD1, was not checked against the DNA. TRBV21-1 is assigned pseudogene status. The source of this sequence is a young woman who had recovered from COVID-19. The source material was PBMCs or T cells enriched from blood (not recorded which). In nucleotides, the CDR3 is TGTGCCAAGGGACAGGGTTACCAGCCCCAGCATTTT. Its translation: CAKGQGYQPQHF.